This entry concerns a single T cell receptor beta chain. The sample comes from a study of blood T cells in healthy people across ages. Germline CDR1 reads SQVTM; CDR2 reads ANQGSEA. This CDR3 is 15 amino acids long. V lost 0 bases, J lost 5 bases, and 14 bases lay in between. Through a sample-barcoded 5' primer and a J-beta primer mix, a second PCR was run for roughly 7 to 11 cycles. A single record per CDR3 protein comes from TCRdb applying MiXCR to the 5' RACE reads. The table lists about 760,000 distinct CDR3 sequences, around a quarter of them singletons. The same data also contributed to another study, on T cells of mothers and their children.

The chain carries TRBV29-1 and TRBJ2-1; the D gene is possibly TRBD1 (6 bases). The specimen was blood. This clonotype was obtained from a boy between 10 and 17 years old in good health. The CDR3, as DNA: TGCAGCGTTGAAGATCTAGGGACACCCAACAATGAGCAGTTCTTC. Its translation is CSVEDLGTPNNEQFF.